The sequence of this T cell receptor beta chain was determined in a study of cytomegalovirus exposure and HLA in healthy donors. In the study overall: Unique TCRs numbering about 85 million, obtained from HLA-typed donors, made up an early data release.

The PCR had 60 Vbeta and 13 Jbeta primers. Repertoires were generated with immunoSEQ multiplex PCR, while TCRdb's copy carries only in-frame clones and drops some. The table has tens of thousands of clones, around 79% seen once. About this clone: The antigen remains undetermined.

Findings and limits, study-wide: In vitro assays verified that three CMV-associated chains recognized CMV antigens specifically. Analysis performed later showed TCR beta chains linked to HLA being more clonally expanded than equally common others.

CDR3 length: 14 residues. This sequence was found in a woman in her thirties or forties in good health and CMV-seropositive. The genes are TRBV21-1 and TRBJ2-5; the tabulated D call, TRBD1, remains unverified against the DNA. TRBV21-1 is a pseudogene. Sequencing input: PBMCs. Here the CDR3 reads CASSKYDNQETQYF. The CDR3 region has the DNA TGTGCCAGCAGCAAATACGACAACCAAGAGACCCAGTACTTC.